Presented here are 26 T cell receptor beta chains from one specimen sequenced in a study of blood T cell repertoires in COVID-19. Clones were sequenced by immunoSEQ multiplex PCR, and TCRdb holds only the in-frame ones, with some missing. The data hold about 70,000 clones, with about four fifths observed a single time. Input material: peripheral blood. These receptor sequences come from a man in his sixties or seventies who had recovered from COVID-19.

The gene calls are TRBV4-1 and TRBJ2-1; 9 positions match TRBD2. The ends lost 3 bases at V and 9 bases at J; junction bases unmatched: 3. This CDR3 region has 13 residues. CDR1 and CDR2 from the germline V gene are MGHRA and YSYEKL. The CDR3 nucleotides are TGCGCCAGCAGCCAGGAAGCGGGGGGTGAGCAGTTCTTC. Protein sequence: CASSQEAGGEQFF.

As regards this clone: The identical CDR3 is also encoded by other nucleotide sequences in the sample. V is TRBV19 and J is TRBJ1-2, with 7 bases that match TRBD1. CDR3 length equals 15 residues. Germline CDR1 is LNHDA and CDR2 is SQIVND (reference sequence). The V gene end was trimmed by 8 bases and the J gene end by 0 bases; junction bases not matched to a gene: 9. The CDR3 region is CASARGQGANYGYTF. The CDR3 nucleotides read TGTGCCAGTGCGCGGGGCCAGGGGGCTAACTATGGCTACACCTTC.

J is TRBJ1-2 and V is TRBV7-9; TRBD1 agrees at 10 bases. The CDR3 has 16 amino acids. Germline V gene lookup returns CDR1 SEHNR and CDR2 FQNEAQ (reference sequence). V shed 5 bases and J 6 bases; nucleotides not matched to a gene: 12. CDR3 nucleotide sequence: TGTGCCAGCAGCCCTCAGCCGGGACAGGGGTGGGATGGCTACACCTTC. Its protein is CASSPQPGQGWDGYTF. Complete variable domain (other parts from reference TRBV7-9 and TRBJ1-2): DTGVSQNPRHKITKRGQNVTFRCDPISEHNRLYWYRQTLGQGPEFLTYFQNEAQLEKSRLLSDRFSAERPKGSFSTLEIQRTEQGDSAMYLCASSPQPGQGWDGYTFGSGTRLTVV.

The count of this clone is one. This rearrangement joins TRBV28 to TRBJ1-5; 9 nucleotides agree with TRBD1. The CDR3 contains 15 residues. The trim removed 4 bases at V and 6 bases at J, leaving 7 bases unmatched. Germline-derived CDR1 and CDR2 are MDHEN and SYDVKM. The CDR3 bases are TGTGCCAGCAGTTATCAAGGACAGGGGTTTCAGCCCCAGCATTTT. It specifies CASSYQGQGFQPQHF. The variable domain in full, completed from reference TRBV28 and TRBJ1-5, reads DVKVTQSSRYLVKRTGEKVFLECVQDMDHENMFWYRQDPGLGLRLIYFSYDVKMKEKGDIPEGYSVSREKKERFSLILESASTNQTSMYLCASSYQGQGFQPQHFGDGTRLSIL.

The rearrangement uses TRBV5-1 and TRBJ1-1, with 9 bases fitting TRBD1. With V trimmed by 3 bases and J by 2 bases, 14 bases remained unmatched. There are 18 residues in the CDR3. CDR1 is SGHRS, CDR2 YFSETQ, per germline. The CDR3 loop is CASSSNDRGLTYNTEAFF. The CDR3 DNA reads as TGCGCCAGCAGCTCGAACGACAGGGGGTTAACGTACAACACTGAAGCTTTCTTT.

V and J are TRBV28 and TRBJ1-1; TRBD1 matches at 7 bases. This CDR3 region has 14 residues. Germline assignment: CDR1 MDHEN and CDR2 SYDVKM. This CDR3 is CDSPKGQMNTEAFF. The CDR3 DNA reads as TGTGACAGTCCCAAGGGACAGATGAACACTGAAGCTTTCTTT.

The chain couples TRBV7-8 to TRBJ2-7; D call uncertain. The CDR3 runs 14 residues. CDR1 is SGHVS and CDR2 is FQNEAQ in the germline V gene. The ends were cut back, 5 bases at V and 5 bases at J, with 16 bases in the middle. This CDR3 is CASSLVSGYHEQYF. CDR3 DNA sequence: TGTGCCAGCAGCCTCGTGTCGGGTTACCACGAGCAGTACTTC. Full variable domain (remainder filled in from reference TRBV7-8 and TRBJ2-7): GAGVSQSPRYKVAKRGQDVALRCDPISGHVSLFWYQQALGQGPEFLTYFQNEAQLDKSGLPSDRFFAERPEGSVSTLKIQRTQQEDSAVYLCASSLVSGYHEQYFGPGTRLTVT.

The chain joins TRBV27 to TRBJ1-1; D possibly corresponds to TRBD1 (5 bases). The length of the CDR3 is 15 residues. V lost 6 bases, J lost 4 bases, and 18 bases lay in between. The V gene's germline CDR1 is MNHEY and CDR2 SMNVEV (reference sequence). As DNA, the CDR3 is TGTGCCAGCAGCTCGCTACAGGAGTTCGGCACTGAAGCTTTCTTT. Translated, it gives CASSSLQEFGTEAFF.

This chain uses TRBV5-1 with TRBJ2-7; 8 bases align to TRBD1. Germline V CDR1 and CDR2: SGHRS, YFSETQ. CDR3 length: 13 residues. Losses at the gene ends were 4 bases for V and 2 bases for J; bases not matched to a gene: 2. The chain's CDR3 is CASSRDRPYEQYF. CDR3 DNA: TGCGCCAGCAGCCGGGACAGGCCCTACGAGCAGTACTTC.

The chain couples TRBV11-2 to TRBJ2-1, with D tentatively TRBD2 (6 bases). This CDR3 contains 16 residues. Between the trimmed V and J ends, which lost 2 bases and 5 bases, there was a span of 16 bases. Germline V gives CDR1 SGHAT, CDR2 FQNNGV. CDR3: CASSLRTGDFDNEQFF. In nucleotides, the CDR3 is TGTGCCAGCAGCTTAAGGACGGGAGACTTTGACAATGAGCAGTTCTTC.

The chain is built from TRBV29-1 and TRBJ2-3; 8 bases match TRBD1. Germline-derived CDR1 and CDR2 are SQVTM and ANQGSEA. The CDR3 covers 13 residues. With 3 bases clipped from V and 3 bases from J, the junction kept 2 bases outside the gene matches. CDR3 amino acids: CSVDRGQTDTQYF. In DNA, the CDR3 is TGCAGCGTTGACAGGGGGCAAACAGATACGCAGTATTTT.

V usage is TRBV29-1 and J usage is TRBJ1-1; 8 bases match TRBD1. The CDR3 length is 13 residues. Per germline, CDR1 SQVTM and CDR2 ANQGSEA. After removal of 7 bases from V and 5 bases from J, the junction contained 9 bases not matched to a gene. CDR3 sequence reads: CSAAQGGATEAFF. CDR3 bases: TGCAGCGCAGCACAGGGGGGAGCGACTGAAGCTTTCTTT.

This chain connects TRBV6-5 to TRBJ1-1; maybe TRBD1 (5 bases). The CDR3 covers 13 residues. Germline V gene data show CDR1 as MNHEY and CDR2 as SVGAGI. The V gene lost 0 bases and the J gene lost 4 bases, with 6 bases spanning the gap. CDR3 in DNA: TGTGCCAGCAGTTACTCGGGGGGCACTGAAGCTTTCTTT. Its translation: CASSYSGGTEAFF.

This chain uses TRBV6-6 with TRBJ2-1; 13 bases map to TRBD2. CDR1 MNHNY and CDR2 SVGAGI come from the germline V gene (reference sequence). The CDR3 sequence is 15 residues long. With 5 bases clipped from V and 8 bases from J, the junction kept 6 bases outside the gene matches. In DNA, the CDR3 is TGTGCCAGCAGTACACGGACTAGCGGGAGCGATGAGCAGTTCTTC. Protein: CASSTRTSGSDEQFF.

This sequence joins TRBV7-2 and TRBJ1-1; 8 bases match TRBD1. V lost 5 bases to trimming and J lost 1 base; unmatched junction nucleotides: 6. Germline lookup yields CDR1 SGHTA and CDR2 FQGNSA. This CDR3 is 15 amino acids long. This CDR3 is CASSPWTGRNTEAFF. The CDR3 DNA reads TGTGCCAGCAGCCCCTGGACAGGGCGGAACACTGAAGCTTTCTTT.

The genes are TRBV29-1 and TRBJ1-1, with a possible D match to TRBD1 (6 bases). The germline V gene has CDR1 SQVTM and CDR2 ANQGSEA. V dropped 6 bases and J dropped 5 bases, with 16 bases sitting between them. This CDR3 has 13 amino acids. CDR3 sequence (DNA): TGCAGCGTCTCCGGGACACTTGGGACTGAAGCTTTCTTT. Protein: CSVSGTLGTEAFF.

The chain joins TRBV5-1 to TRBJ2-5, with 14 bases fitting TRBD2. Germline V CDR1 and CDR2: SGHRS, YFSETQ. V dropped 4 bases and J dropped 4; count of bases not matched to a gene: 9. CDR3 length: 17 amino acids. The CDR3 DNA reads as TGCGCCAGCAGCAAACTTACGACTAGCGGGGGGGCAGAGACCCAGTACTTC. It translates to CASSKLTTSGGAETQYF.

This sequence joins TRBV7-3 and TRBJ1-1, with D tentatively TRBD1 (5 bases). Trimming cost V 6 bases and J 7 bases, with 12 bases left between them. The CDR3 has 12 residues. Germline loops: CDR1 SGHTA, CDR2 FQGTGA. The CDR3 DNA reads TGTGCCAGCAGGTCTGACAGAAATGAAGCTTTCTTT. It specifies CASRSDRNEAFF.

This chain uses TRBV28 with TRBJ1-1; D perhaps matches TRBD1 (6 bases). There are 13 residues in the CDR3. CDR1 is MDHEN, CDR2 SYDVKM, per germline. Trimming cost V 5 bases and J 9 bases, with 16 bases left between them. The chain's CDR3 is CASSPPQGQKAFF. DNA of the CDR3: TGTGCCAGCAGTCCCCCACAAGGACAGAAAGCTTTCTTT.

The chain uses TRBV7-2 and TRBJ1-1; 7 bases are a match to TRBD1. The CDR3 loop spans 14 amino acids. Looked up from germline, CDR1 is SGHTA and CDR2 is FQGNSA. The trim removed 2 bases at V and 5 bases at J, leaving 5 bases unmatched. DNA of the CDR3: TGTGCCAGCAGCTTAACGACAGGGAGTACTGAAGCTTTCTTT. Its translation is CASSLTTGSTEAFF.

The CDR3 is CASRVYAAGPYTDTQYF. For the CDR3, the DNA is TGTGCCAGCAGAGTCTACGCAGCGGGTCCGTACACAGATACGCAGTATTTT. The chain couples TRBV28 to TRBJ2-3, with a possible D match to TRBD2 (6 bases). The CDR3 contains 17 residues. Trimming removed 6 bases from V and 2 bases from J, with 21 bases in between. The germline gives CDR1 MDHEN, CDR2 SYDVKM.

The chain has TRBV6-5 and TRBJ2-5, with D unclear. Deletions cut 6 bases from V and 1 base from J, with 9 bases between. Per germline, CDR1 MNHEY and CDR2 SVGAGI. The CDR3 spans 13 residues. DNA for the CDR3: TGTGCCAGCAGATCGGTACTCCAAGAGACCCAGTACTTC. It translates to CASRSVLQETQYF.

V usage is TRBV11-2 and J usage is TRBJ2-3, with D maybe TRBD2 (5 bases). The germline V and J ends were trimmed by 5 bases and 8 bases, with 11 bases remaining between them. The CDR3 is 12 residues long. CDR1 is SGHAT, CDR2 FQNNGV, per germline. The CDR3 spells CASSPQLATQYF. Here the CDR3 DNA reads TGTGCCAGCAGCCCCCAGCTAGCTACGCAGTATTTT. Complete variable domain (other parts from reference TRBV11-2 and TRBJ2-3): EAGVAQSPRYKIIEKRQSVAFWCNPISGHATLYWYQQILGQGPKLLIQFQNNGVVDDSQLPKDRFSAERLKGVDSTLKIQPAKLEDSAVYLCASSPQLATQYFGPGTRLTVL.

The chain combines TRBV5-5 with TRBJ2-1; 10 bases fit TRBD2. Germline V lookup: CDR1 SGHKS, CDR2 YYEKEE (reference sequence). CDR3 length: 15 residues. V lost 5 bases, J lost 3 bases, and 5 bases stayed unmatched. Here the CDR3 reads CASRAGLANYNEQFF. The CDR3, as DNA: TGTGCCAGCAGGGCGGGACTAGCGAACTACAATGAGCAGTTCTTC.

V usage is TRBV7-2 and J usage is TRBJ1-1; D unclear. Germline V gene data show CDR1 as SGHTA and CDR2 as FQGNSA. This CDR3 is built from 15 residues. The ends were cut back, 2 bases at V and 1 base at J, with 11 bases in the middle. CDR3 sequence: CASSLQVQKNTEAFF. CDR3 nucleotide sequence: TGTGCCAGCAGCTTACAGGTCCAAAAGAACACTGAAGCTTTCTTT. Supplemented by reference TRBV7-2 and TRBJ1-1, the full variable domain reads GAGVSQSPSNKVTEKGKDVELRCDPISGHTALYWYRQSLGQGLEFLIYFQGNSAPDKSGLPSDRFSAERTGGSVSTLTIQRTQQEDSAVYLCASSLQVQKNTEAFFGQGTRLTVV.

The chain couples TRBV9 to TRBJ2-1; perhaps TRBD2 as D (6 bases). V lost 3 bases and J lost 2, with 15 bases in between. This CDR3 comprises 16 residues. Germline lookup yields CDR1 SGDLS and CDR2 YYNGEE. DNA of the CDR3: TGTGCCAGCAGCGCAAACCCCGGGAGAACCTACAATGAGCAGTTCTTC. Translating gives CASSANPGRTYNEQFF.